This T cell receptor beta chain is drawn from a study of cytomegalovirus exposure and HLA in healthy donors (dated by TCRdb to about 2017). General notes on the study: According to an earlier analysis of a few hundred of the donors, about 180 million T cells yielded some 110 million unique TCR beta sequences and around 300 Gb of sequence data. A later analysis re-examined previously published TCR beta repertoires from about 700 donors and added high-resolution HLA genotyping to investigate patterns of TCR occurrence. All discovery cohort repertoires had been generated using a single sequencing platform. To decide whether each TCR beta V gene segment behaved as functional or pseudogenic, an earlier analysis of fewer than 750 of the donors relied on high-throughput TCR beta sequencing. The aim of the study was to test whether cataloging public T cell receptors could identify signatures of past pathogen exposure. A later genetic analysis used genome-wide SNP genotypes for about three fifths of the roughly 700 donors, treating that subset as a discovery cohort. On average, 235,054 unique TCR beta nucleotide sequences were sequenced per donor among 398 genotyped donors of the cohort, with 15% to 20% of those sequences being non-productive. Donor age, sex, ethnicity and CMV serostatus were compiled alongside the repertoire data. Four to six DR-DQ haplotypes were handled as single units for association and clustering, since linkage in the cohort was strong. The later analysis used no new phenotypic data to find candidate immune exposures, relying instead on TCR beta sequences and their occurrence across donors. An early release covering just under 650 HLA-typed donors comprised about 300 gigabases of sequencing data and roughly 85 million unique TCR sequences. Typing coverage differed by locus: A, B, C, DRB1 and DQB1 were typed in about 620-630 donors, DQA1 in approximately 520, DPA1 in 606, and DPB1 in approximately 450. High-throughput TCR immunosequencing, statistical association of individual TCRs with disease status, and machine learning were combined to predict cytomegalovirus infection status. HLA typing included class I and class II loci at four-digit resolution. Of the roughly 390 genotyped donors, approximately 80% were placed in the genetic ancestry cluster associated with self-reported Caucasian donors. The study profiled the T cell repertoires of under 850 subjects by immunosequencing and related them to cytomegalovirus serostatus. Besides the first cohort of around 670 subjects, a separate validation cohort made up of roughly 120 different subjects was used. The study at large found these results: The 87-base-pair reads could not distinguish some IMGT-functional V segments, including TRBV6-2 and TRBV6-3, so those segments were excluded. Immune exposure information for the cohort was limited to CMV serostatus. The earlier analysis of approximately 540 of the donors excluded some 15 rarely observed V segments, including chromosome 9 orphons, because counts were too low. A further reported finding was that TCR beta sequences accurately predicted the HLA-A and HLA-B alleles for most subjects in the first cohort. The classifier was reported to diagnose cytomegalovirus status with high specificity and sensitivity in both the original and validation cohorts. A later genetic analysis associated a missense DCLRE1C variant with V-gene and J-gene trimming of TCR beta chains, and an independent cohort replicated the association. HLA typing was unavailable for some donors at each locus, so association tests used only the typed subset. Three of the identified cytomegalovirus-associated TCR beta chains were confirmed in vitro to be specific for cytomegalovirus antigens. A cluster of highly shared sequence variants was judged likely to be a technical artifact of the sequencing pipeline. In a later analysis, TCR association rates were found to vary across HLA loci, with the most associated TCRs seen for DRB1 alleles and the fewest for HLA-C alleles. A later analysis associated about 16,000 TCR beta sequences with specific HLA alleles at a false discovery rate of 0.05. The presence/absence analyses assumed that sequencing depth was roughly uniform across donors, and that assumption may not be true. According to a later analysis, most CMV-associated TCR beta chains appeared to be HLA-restricted, and the HLA associations seemed to be driven largely by CMV exposure. The authors suggested that the approach could potentially be generalized to other disease states and immunological phenotypes. In the study, 150 to 200 TCR beta chains were listed as associated with cytomegalovirus. A later genetic analysis reported fewer N-insertions in productive TCRs among donors in an Asian-associated ancestry cluster than the roughly 700-donor mean. In an earlier analysis of about 600 of the donors, most TCR beta V segments appeared in productive rearrangements about 87% or about 30% of the time, broadly matching IMGT annotations. Correlated functional status among segregating V segments might be attributable to linkage disequilibrium, but an unknown experimental factor could not be ruled out. A later analysis found that HLA-associated TCR beta chains were more clonally expanded and had lower generation probabilities than equally common non-associated chains. While some public TCRs were present in many individuals, most TCR sequences turned up only very rarely across donors. In a later analysis, several top co-occurrence clusters were reported to appear linked to parvovirus B19, influenza, CMV and Epstein-Barr virus. When HLA alleles, especially DR and DQ, strongly co-occurred, TCR associations were difficult to assign to individual alleles. This cohort had only TCR beta chains sequenced, and the lack of alpha or paired-chain data limited which features could be detected.

Worth noting for this clone: The specificity of this receptor is unknown. Base qualities are not recorded, but no much larger clone differs from it by a single base.

The germline V gene (reference sequence) provides CDR1 SEHNR and CDR2 FQNEAQ. The CDR3, cysteine through phenylalanine, is 16 amino acids long. Only the CDR3 DNA is retained, 48 bases long and in frame from the first base. V loses 1 base, J loses 1 base, and the germline ends lie 14 bases apart. The library was generated by the immunoSEQ multiplex PCR assay. The multiplex PCR relied on a mix of 60 forward primers for TCR Vbeta segments and 13 reverse primers for TCR Jbeta segments. Amplification of the CDR3 region of rearranged TCR beta genes was performed with a multiplex PCR assay on genomic DNA. The Illumina HiSeq System was used to sequence the amplified TCR beta libraries as 87-base-pair reads. On the study's bioinformatics: A later analysis tallied around 87 million unique TCR beta chains across the 550 to 850 repertoires, and about 10 million of those chains were shared by two or more donors. To remove PCR and sequencing errors, raw reads were error-corrected and collapsed into unique sequences using a nearest-neighbor algorithm that merged closely related sequences. V, D and J gene segments were assigned by aligning CDR3 sequences to IMGT reference sequences. For a sequence to be retained, at least a six-nucleotide match to both a V gene segment and a J gene segment was required. Rearrangements were classified as productive when the CDR3 lacked stop codons and remained in frame with V and J, and all other rearrangements were classified as non-productive. Following IMGT convention, CDR3 was defined as the stretch from the second conserved V-encoded cysteine to the conserved J-encoded phenylalanine. The earlier analysis of approximately 500 of the donors excluded sequences that lacked an unambiguous match to a single V gene segment. In an earlier analysis of roughly 600 of the donors, a V segment was called functional when productive rearrangements were above 56.7%, and segregating when the standard deviation between donors exceeded 5%. A statistical classification framework was built for diagnosing cytomegalovirus status from the catalog of TCR beta chain sequences. In a later analysis, TCR nucleotide sequences were compared against IMGT/GENE-DB human TR gene sequences so that V and J genes could be assigned. Using the TCRdist pipeline, a later analysis assigned CDR3 sequences along with most-parsimonious VDJ recombination scenarios. In a later analysis, each TCR beta chain was defined by its CDR3 amino acid sequence together with its V-gene family, and reads without a unique V-gene family were excluded. To address suspected cross-contamination and a sequencing artifact, a later analysis removed 592 highly shared, low-generation-probability nucleotide sequences. For each public chain, a later analysis derived a clonal expansion index from normalized ranks of inferred template counts within each repertoire. A later analysis computed generation probabilities with a VDJ recombination model fitted to out-of-frame rearrangements, and checked the results against IGoR. In a later analysis, TCR-TCR, TCR-HLA and TCR-CMV co-occurrence was scored with hypergeometric tests, and a repertoire-size bias correction was applied to TCR pairs. A later analysis estimated false discovery rates by permuting HLA or CMV assignments 20 times. In a later analysis, co-occurring TCRs were grouped using DBSCAN, and TCRdist sequence similarity was added for clustering within HLA-allele-positive subsets. For co-occurrence clustering, repertoires with fewer than 30,000 or more than 120,000 public chains were excluded, along with roughly five repertoires with anomalous nucleotide sharing. TCRdb's version of the immuneACCESS table is confined to in-frame rearrangements and falls short of the full clone set. An unresolved V gene accounts for under half of the shortfall where checked; the remainder is of unknown origin. Clone size and V and J calls were adopted from that table, with D and trimming inferred from the DNA. Present in this sample are 65,000 to 90,000 clones, 70% to 75% of which were seen just once. The ten top clones hold about 4% of the sample.

The cohort comprised fewer than 750 healthy bone marrow donors. At the time of sampling, all cohort members were nominally healthy, though unrecorded immune exposures were likely present. The donor tested CMV seronegative, placing the donor among the 350 or so seronegative members of the cohort. Every donor gave a peripheral blood sample, and the peripheral blood mononuclear cells from that sample were used for TCR beta sequencing. The Qiagen DNeasy Blood Extraction Kit was used to extract genomic DNA from the blood cell samples. The sample taken for sequencing was PBMCs. This receptor was obtained from a man aged 55-75 years in good health and CMV-seronegative. In this chain, TRBV7-9 is recombined with TRBJ2-7; the D gene remains uncertain. CDR3 reads: CASSLELPGESYEQYF. At the DNA level, the sequence is TGTGCCAGCAGCTTAGAGCTGCCAGGCGAATCCTACGAGCAGTACTTC.